A single sample is the source of the 2 T cell receptor beta chains below, sequenced in a study of blood T cell repertoires in COVID-19. Sequencing was performed with immunoSEQ multiplex PCR; in TCRdb, only in-frame clones are kept and a portion is missing. The sample holds some 170,000 clones, about 85% seen once. Sequenced input: peripheral blood. The receptors here all came from a man between 40 and 49 years old with acute or convalescent COVID-19.

This clone was detected only a few times. The CDR3 sequence is CASSFPQDRNEQYF. The DNA for the CDR3 is TGCGCCAGCAGCTTCCCTCAGGACAGAAACGAGCAGTACTTC. The chain employs TRBV5-1 and TRBJ2-7, with D possibly matching TRBD1 (6 bases). From germline, CDR1 is SGHRS and CDR2 YFSETQ. The V and J ends lost 2 bases and 5 bases respectively, with 14 bases between them. The CDR3 contains 14 residues.

The rearrangement links TRBV4-1 to TRBJ1-6; 9 bases agree with TRBD1. This CDR3 is built from 14 residues. Germline CDR1 reads MGHRA; CDR2 reads YSYEKL. Trimming took 6 bases from V and 9 from J; bases not matched to a gene: 6. As DNA, the CDR3 is TGCGCCAGCAGTCAGACAGGGGGTGGTTCACCCCTCCACTTT. Amino acid sequence: CASSQTGGGSPLHF.